This TCR beta chain derives from a study of identical twins (dated by TCRdb to the mid-2010s). Background on the whole study: The study deep-sequenced TCR alpha and beta repertoires from monozygotic twins, unrelated adults of various ages and cord blood to test whether fetal clonotypes persist. To rule out contamination, replicate twin experiments were performed at different times with different library preparation protocols. The paper as a whole reports these results and caveats: In beta out-of-frame sequences, excess twin sharing was weaker, because having fewer shared sequences lowered the signal-to-noise ratio. Because the same donors could not be followed over many years, the conclusions depended on cross-sectional statistical analysis. Recombination models systematically underestimated out-of-frame TCR alpha sharing in monozygotic twins but agreed with sharing between unrelated individuals. Fewer insertions were carried by abundant cord blood beta clonotypes; a weaker similar trend was observed in young adult naive repertoires, while no such trend was observed in memory repertoires. Zero-insertion analyses could be partly confounded by invariant T cells such as MAIT and iNKT, although diverse VJ usage argued against such confounding for most clonotypes. Compared with coincidental sharing between unrelated individuals, out-of-frame TCR alpha sequences shared between twins showed an excess of sequences with low generation probability.

This clonotype was recorded many times. The clone's antigen remains unknown. No qualities accompany the bases; no much larger clone lies one base away. Every donor in the study was a healthy Caucasian. The twin cohort comprised three pairs of female monozygotic twins, all aged roughly 18 to 30 years. Miltenyi CD45RO+ enrichment and human naive T-cell isolation kits were used to isolate memory (CD45RO+) and naive T cells from PBMC. Libraries were constructed by 5' RACE. TCRdb names Illumina HiSeq 2000 as the instrument used. Template switching introduced a universal primer binding site; the final cDNA contained a unique molecular identifier, enabling accurate counting of TCR cDNA molecules. First-strand cDNA for TCR alpha and beta chains was synthesized from specific primers in the conserved constant-segment region. To control for contamination, every cDNA library carried two barcodes: a SMART-Mk sample barcode plus Illumina barcodes. TruSeq adapter sequences, together with Illumina sample barcodes, were added in two successive PCR steps. Sequencing of the TCR alpha and beta cDNA libraries was done on the Illumina HiSeq platform using custom primers. As for how the authors treated the data: MiGEC processed the raw reads to extract unique molecular identifiers, while MiXCR was used to determine the CDR3 positions. For each individual, recombination models were inferred using an EM algorithm with the repgenHMM and IGoR tools. The analysis of shared clonotypes was done with the tcR package in R, with sharing normalized by the product of cloneset sizes. Out-of-frame nonproductive sequences were analyzed to study raw recombination free of thymic and clonal selection effects. TCRdb cleaned the public reads at Q25 with fastp, built clones with MiXCR and kept in-frame beta chains. For every CDR3 protein sequence, its rows merge into one entry that carries the most common genes and DNA. It is TCRdb's table, rather than the study itself, that gives the V and J calls and clone size. The sample includes fewer than 250,000 distinct CDR3 sequences, with 5.5% to 8% observed a single time. The top ten clones comprise 3% to 4.5% of the sample.

Looking up the germline V gene yields CDR1 SGDLS and CDR2 YYNGEE. Trimmed from V: 0 bases; trimmed from J: 8 bases; junction bases lacking a gene match: 13. The CDR3 starts with the cysteine, ends with the phenylalanine, and has 17 residues. Of the read, only the CDR3 DNA is kept; its 51 bases are in frame from base 1. These same data were also listed under a study on yellow fever vaccine responses in identical twins. As the second publication notes: The authors reported that the T cell response to vaccination in identical twins appeared partly convergent and partly personalized. In the study, vaccine-responding T cell clones were precisely tracked in identical twins.

Sequenced material: memory (CD45RO+) T cells sorted from blood. The cell subset or site label on this specimen signifies: CD45RO+ enriched T cells. This chain joins TRBV9 to TRBJ2-1; TRBD2 matches 8 bases in the middle. The sequence came from a woman between 18 and 30 years old in good health. The CDR3: CASSVEGMGLAGDEQFF. At the DNA level, the sequence is TGTGCCAGCAGCGTAGAGGGGATGGGGCTAGCGGGCGATGAGCAGTTCTTC.